The 15 T cell receptor beta chains below were found in one sample sequenced in a study of blood T cell repertoires in COVID-19. The method was immunoSEQ multiplex PCR; TCRdb's version includes in-frame clones alone and lacks a portion of them. In the table there are 15,000 to 20,000 clones, roughly four fifths of which are singletons. Sequenced material: peripheral blood. Receptors originate from a woman in her 70s with active COVID-19.

This chain joins TRBV29-1 and TRBJ2-1, with D perhaps matching TRBD2 (5 bases). Trimming removed 8 bases at V and 9 bases at J, with 14 bases between. From germline, CDR1 is SQVTM and CDR2 ANQGSEA. The CDR3 contains 11 residues. This CDR3 reads CSCGLPGEQFF. CDR3 DNA sequence: TGCAGCTGTGGACTCCCCGGTGAGCAGTTCTTC.

The CDR3 here is CASSLRTSGRGETQYF. CDR3 bases: TGTGCCAGCAGCTTACGGACTAGCGGGAGAGGGGAGACCCAGTACTTC. This sequence joins TRBV7-9 and TRBJ2-5, with 13 bases identical to TRBD2. Germline trimming cut 2 bases from V and 5 bases from J; bases unmatched to any gene: 5. The germline V gene has CDR1 SEHNR and CDR2 FQNEAQ (reference sequence). The CDR3 consists of 16 residues.

The table lists this clone with a few counts. This chain uses TRBV6-5 with TRBJ2-2, with D unclear. Germline CDR1 MNHEY, CDR2 SVGAGI. Trimming took off 8 bases at V and 2 bases at J, with 12 bases between the two ends. This CDR3 has 14 amino acids. The CDR3 DNA reads TGTGCCAGCTCCCAGACTGGCAACACCGGGGAGCTGTTTTTT. This sequence encodes CASSQTGNTGELFF.

The CDR3: CASSLGPSGRQETQYF. The CDR3 DNA follows: TGCGCCAGCAGCTTGGGACCGAGCGGGAGGCAAGAGACCCAGTACTTC. The V call is TRBV5-1, the J call TRBJ2-5; 9 nucleotides align to TRBD2. In germline, CDR1 is SGHRS, CDR2 YFSETQ. Germline trimming cut 0 bases from V and 2 bases from J; bases unmatched to any gene: 5. The CDR3 loop spans 16 amino acids.

By sample fraction, this clone is medium-sized (0.01 to 0.1%). The chain recombines TRBV28 with TRBJ2-1; D is possibly TRBD1 (5 bases). The germline V and J ends were trimmed by 6 bases and 10 bases, with 16 bases remaining between them. The CDR3 loop spans 13 amino acids. From germline, CDR1 is MDHEN and CDR2 SYDVKM. In DNA, the CDR3 is TGTGCCAGCAGACTCCCTATGACAGACGAGCAGTTCTTC. Encoded protein: CASRLPMTDEQFF.

This clone occurred once. The chain has TRBV5-1 and TRBJ1-3; no reliable D call. Germline V lookup: CDR1 SGHRS, CDR2 YFSETQ. The CDR3 loop spans 15 amino acids. V lost 0 bases and J lost 0, with 7 bases in between. The CDR3 DNA reads as TGCGCCAGCAGCTTGGACCCTAGCTCTGGAAACACCATATATTTT. As protein: CASSLDPSSGNTIYF.

The chain recombines TRBV27 with TRBJ2-7; a weak D match, TRBD1 (5 bases). CDR1 is MNHEY, CDR2 SMNVEV, per germline (reference sequence). The CDR3 runs 15 residues. V was cut by 2 bases and J by 2 bases, with 13 bases left in between. CDR3 sequence (DNA): TGTGCCAGCAGTTTAGGCACAGGACCTACCTACGAGCAGTACTTC. Amino acid sequence: CASSLGTGPTYEQYF.

V is TRBV28 and J is TRBJ2-3; TRBD2 agrees at 9 bases. The germline gives CDR1 MDHEN, CDR2 SYDVKM. V lost 8 bases, J lost 1 base, and 1 base stayed unmatched. This CDR3 region has 13 residues. CDR3 protein: CASSSGGTDTQYF. DNA for the CDR3: TGTGCCAGCTCTAGCGGGGGCACAGATACGCAGTATTTT. The full variable domain, with the rest looked up from reference TRBV28 and TRBJ2-3, is DVKVTQSSRYLVKRTGEKVFLECVQDMDHENMFWYRQDPGLGLRLIYFSYDVKMKEKGDIPEGYSVSREKKERFSLILESASTNQTSMYLCASSSGGTDTQYFGPGTRLTVL.

The chain recombines TRBV19 with TRBJ2-1; possibly TRBD1 for D (6 bases). V shed 4 bases and J shed 3 bases, with 16 bases lying between them. The germline CDR1 and CDR2 sequences are LNHDA and SQIVND (reference sequence). This CDR3 is 16 amino acids long. In DNA form, the CDR3 reads TGTGCCAGTAGTACCTCCGGGACACCACTCTACAATGAGCAGTTCTTC. It translates to CASSTSGTPLYNEQFF.

V gene TRBV6-5 combines with J gene TRBJ2-6; the D gene is possibly TRBD1 (6 bases). The CDR3 contains 15 residues. CDR1 and CDR2 from the germline V gene are MNHEY and SVGAGI. The V end lost 4 bases, the J end lost 2 bases, and 9 bases lay between the germline ends. The CDR3 sequence is CASSFDRTGANVLTF. DNA of the CDR3: TGTGCCAGCAGTTTTGACAGGACTGGGGCCAACGTCCTGACTTTC.

V usage is TRBV24-1 and J usage is TRBJ2-6, with 7 bases lining up with TRBD1. Losses at the gene ends were 2 bases for V and 4 bases for J; bases not matched to a gene: 7. This CDR3 region has 17 residues. The germline V gene has CDR1 KGHDR and CDR2 SFDVKD. CDR3 nucleotide sequence: TGTGCCACCAGTGATTGGAATGACAGGGTCGGGGCCAACGTCCTGACTTTC. Translating gives CATSDWNDRVGANVLTF.

This clone has a handful of counts. This chain links TRBV6-5 with TRBJ2-7; 9 bases match TRBD1. The germline CDR1 and CDR2 sequences are MNHEY and SVGAGI. The CDR3 runs to 15 residues. V lost 10 bases, J lost 2 bases, and 12 bases stayed unmatched. CDR3 sequence reads: CATTNVDRGTYEQYF. CDR3 nucleotide sequence: TGTGCCACTACAAACGTGGACAGGGGTACCTACGAGCAGTACTTC.

The chain is built from TRBV7-3 and TRBJ1-1; maybe TRBD1 (5 bases). There are 13 residues in the CDR3. Between the trimmed V and J ends, which lost 5 bases and 8 bases, there was a span of 15 bases. Germline loops: CDR1 SGHTA, CDR2 FQGTGA. DNA for the CDR3: TGTGCCAGCAGCCGGGGGGAAGGCCGGGAAGCTTTCTTT. This encodes CASSRGEGREAFF.

The chain has TRBV6-5 and TRBJ2-5; no reliable D call. Per the germline V gene, CDR1 is MNHEY and CDR2 is SVGAGI. The CDR3 has 15 residues. V shed 6 bases and J shed 2 bases, with 16 bases lying between them. The CDR3 region is CASRATWRRQETQYF. CDR3 in DNA: TGTGCCAGCAGAGCTACCTGGCGGAGACAAGAGACCCAGTACTTC.

The gene calls are TRBV10-3 and TRBJ2-2; 10 positions match TRBD1. From germline, CDR1 is ENHRY and CDR2 SYGVKD. This CDR3 is 16 amino acids long. The ends lost 10 bases at V and 6 bases at J; junction bases unmatched: 14. CDR3 nucleotide sequence: TGTGCCAGCTTGCGGGACAGGGGACTTAGGGCCGGGGAGCTGTTTTTT. It is translated as CASLRDRGLRAGELFF.